The 30 T cell receptor beta chains below all came from one sample that was sequenced in a study of spatial heterogeneity in lung cancer. Noted time point: sample taken at primary tumor resection. Study-wide results and limits: Counts of expanded alpha and beta TCRs within tumors tracked the tumor nonsynonymous mutation count.

For these receptors, no antigen is known. TCRdb reanalysed the 5' RACE reads using MiXCR and keeps one entry per CDR3 protein. In the table there are about 2,000 distinct CDR3 sequences, more than 4.5% of which are singletons. This specimen consisted of lung tumor tissue, obtained at surgery. The receptors come from a male donor with early-stage non-small cell lung cancer.

Judged by abundance, this clonotype is medium-sized. The chain uses TRBV4-1 and TRBJ2-5; 13 bases map to TRBD2. The J segment lost 4 bases and the V segment lost 0 bases, leaving 5 bases of the junction unmatched. CDR3 length: 17 amino acids. CDR1 and CDR2 from the germline V gene are MGHRA and YSYEKL. DNA of the CDR3: TGCGCCAGCAGCCAAGAGGGAGGACTAGCGGGAGCAGAGACCCAGTACTTC. It codes for CASSQEGGLAGAETQYF.

This clonotype is medium-sized within its sample. The chain carries TRBV29-1 and TRBJ2-7; D is perhaps TRBD2 (5 bases). The CDR3 is 11 amino acids. Looked up from germline, CDR1 is SQVTM and CDR2 is ANQGSEA. The ends were cut back, 5 bases at V and 5 bases at J, with 10 bases in the middle. Here the CDR3 reads CSVLWRDEQYF. The CDR3 DNA is TGCAGCGTTCTTTGGCGGGACGAGCAGTACTTC.

This clonotype is categorized as medium-sized. The chain is built from TRBV10-2 and TRBJ2-1; a possible D gene is TRBD2 (6 bases). Germline V lookup: CDR1 WSHSY, CDR2 SAAADI. CDR3 size: 15 residues. The V gene lost 0 bases and the J gene lost 8 bases, with 14 bases spanning the gap. In nucleotides, the CDR3 is TGCGCCAGCAGTGAGTCTAGCGGCCTTGGGTATGAGCAGTTCTTC. This codes for CASSESSGLGYEQFF.

The CDR3 coding sequence is TGCAGCGTTGTCTTGGCCGGGACAGGGCGCACAGATACGCAGTATTTT. Amino acids: CSVVLAGTGRTDTQYF. The chain combines TRBV29-1 with TRBJ2-3; 9 bases match TRBD1. Germline CDR1 and CDR2: SQVTM and ANQGSEA. After removal of 4 bases from V and 1 base from J, the junction contained 9 bases not matched to a gene. The CDR3 loop spans 16 amino acids.

Within the sample, this clonotype is medium-sized (0.01 to 0.1%). V and J are TRBV20-1 and TRBJ2-7; 9 bases are a match to TRBD2. Per the germline V gene, CDR1 is DFQATT and CDR2 is SNEGSKA (reference sequence). This CDR3 comprises 14 residues. V lost 3 bases to trimming and J lost 5 bases; unmatched junction nucleotides: 8. As DNA, the CDR3 is TGCAGTGCTAGTCCGCTAGCGGGGACGAACGAGCAGTACTTC. Translated, it gives CSASPLAGTNEQYF.

By sample share, this clonotype is medium-sized. The CDR3 nucleotides are TGTGCCAGCTCTTCGGGAGCGGGAGCCAATTCACCCCTCCACTTT. It translates to CASSSGAGANSPLHF. The rearrangement uses TRBV18 and TRBJ1-6; no reliable D call. The V gene lost 6 bases and the J gene lost 7 bases, with 16 bases spanning the gap. The germline gives CDR1 KGHSH, CDR2 LQKENI. The CDR3 has 15 residues.

This clonotype is medium-sized (0.01 to 0.1%). The chain joins TRBV7-8 to TRBJ2-1, with 8 bases matching TRBD2. The CDR3 sequence is 22 residues long. Germline V CDR1 and CDR2: SGHVS, FQNEAQ. Trimming at V came to 0 bases and at J to 0 bases, leaving 19 bases not matched to a gene. CDR3 bases: TGTGCCAGCAGCTTAGCTTTAGGTAGCGGGACGGTCCCGACTAGCTCCTACAATGAGCAGTTCTTC. Translating gives CASSLALGSGTVPTSSYNEQFF.

The chain uses TRBV29-1 and TRBJ1-4; 7 bases are a match to TRBD1. Germline V gene data show CDR1 as SQVTM and CDR2 as ANQGSEA. This CDR3 is 15 amino acids long. The V segment lost 7 bases and the J segment 4 bases; nucleotides outside the gene matches: 12. This CDR3 reads CSARGLQGINEKLFF. CDR3 in DNA: TGCAGCGCCCGAGGCCTACAGGGGATTAATGAAAAACTGTTTTTT.

By its share, this clonotype is large. The rearrangement links TRBV24-1 to TRBJ2-7; tentatively, D is TRBD1 (6 bases). The CDR3 has 13 residues. V lost 5 bases, J lost 7 bases, and 14 bases lay in between. Germline CDR1 is KGHDR and CDR2 is SFDVKD. CDR3 sequence: CATSGPGADEQYF. For the CDR3, the DNA is TGTGCCACCAGTGGCCCAGGGGCTGATGAGCAGTACTTC.

Judged by abundance, this clonotype is large (0.1 to 1%). The chain joins TRBV29-1 to TRBJ1-1, with 7 bases lining up with TRBD1. V gave up 6 bases and J gave up 1 base; unmatched junction bases: 5. Germline loops: CDR1 SQVTM, CDR2 ANQGSEA. The CDR3 sequence is 13 residues long. The chain's CDR3 is CSVQGQANTEAFF. The CDR3 nucleotides read TGCAGCGTCCAAGGACAGGCGAACACTGAAGCTTTCTTT.

This clonotype is medium-sized by share. This chain uses TRBV20-1 with TRBJ1-1; 8 nucleotides agree with TRBD1. The ends lost 5 bases at V and 1 base at J; junction bases unmatched: 3. The CDR3 runs to 13 residues. Looked up from germline, CDR1 is DFQATT and CDR2 is SNEGSKA (reference sequence). The CDR3 nucleotides read TGCAGTGCTCCGACAGGGGCGAACACTGAAGCTTTCTTT. Translating it yields CSAPTGANTEAFF.

This clonotype was counted at least ten times. This may arise from a read error, as a much more abundant clone is one base away. This sequence joins TRBV12-3 or TRBV12-4 and TRBJ2-3, with 11 bases aligning to TRBD2. This CDR3 spans 16 amino acids. CDR3 sequence: CASSPNLAGGTDTQYF. The CDR3 coding sequence is TGTGCCAGCAGTCCGAACCTAGCGGGAGGCACGGATACGCAGTATTTT.

This clonotype is medium-sized (0.01 to 0.1%). This chain uses TRBV6-1 with TRBJ1-4; TRBD1 aligns across 9 bases. This CDR3 has 15 amino acids. V was pared by 2 bases and J by 4 bases, with 2 bases of the junction left unmatched. Germline V gene sequence: CDR1 MNHNS, CDR2 SASEGT. In DNA, the CDR3 is TGTGCCAGCAGTGAACCGGGACAGGGTAATGAAAAACTGTTTTTT. Translated: CASSEPGQGNEKLFF.

In its sample, this clonotype ranks as medium-sized. The chain has TRBV19 and TRBJ2-1; D may be TRBD1 or TRBD2 (6 bases each). Trimming took off 4 bases at V and 0 bases at J, with 13 bases between the two ends. This CDR3 is built from 16 residues. Looked up from germline, CDR1 is LNHDA and CDR2 is SQIVND (reference sequence). The CDR3 here is CASSNRGPTSYNEQFF. The CDR3, as DNA: TGTGCCAGTAGTAATCGGGGGCCAACCTCCTACAATGAGCAGTTCTTC.

In its sample, this clonotype is medium-sized. V and J are TRBV5-6 and TRBJ2-3, with no clear D. The CDR3 has 15 residues. The V gene's germline CDR1 is SGHDT and CDR2 YYEEEE. V was shortened by 4 bases and J by 1 base, with 13 bases between the two germline ends. The CDR3 DNA reads TGTGCCAGCAGCGGGCTGGCGACCCGCACAGATACGCAGTATTTT. It is translated as CASSGLATRTDTQYF.

The chain has TRBV4-2 and TRBJ2-1; maybe TRBD2 (5 bases). The CDR3 runs to 13 residues. V lost 4 bases and J lost 12, with 16 bases in between. Germline CDR1 reads LGHNA; CDR2 reads YNFKEQ. CDR3 DNA: TGTGCCAGCAGCCCCGGGGTGGTCACTTTGCAGTTCTTC. The encoded protein is CASSPGVVTLQFF.

By proportion, this clonotype is medium-sized (0.01 to 0.1%). The chain recombines TRBV12-3 or TRBV12-4 with TRBJ2-2, with a tentative D call TRBD2 (6 bases). This CDR3 region has 16 residues. V was shortened by 5 bases and J by 0 bases, with 13 bases between the two germline ends. This CDR3 is CASSEWGDPNTGELFF. CDR3 nucleotide sequence: TGTGCCAGCAGTGAATGGGGGGACCCGAACACCGGGGAGCTGTTTTTT.

The CDR3 coding sequence is TGTGCCAGCAGCTTAGAGGCGGGAGATCCCGAGCAGTACTTC. This encodes CASSLEAGDPEQYF. The chain couples TRBV7-9 to TRBJ2-7; 7 bases match TRBD2. Germline trimming cut 1 base from V and 6 bases from J; bases unmatched to any gene: 6. This CDR3 spans 14 amino acids. Germline V gene data show CDR1 as SEHNR and CDR2 as FQNEAQ (reference sequence).

This clonotype ranks as medium-sized. The J gene is TRBJ2-2, the V gene TRBV3-1, with 7 positions matching TRBD2. Trimming took 1 base from V and 6 from J; bases not matched to a gene: 8. The CDR3 extends over 16 amino acids. Germline V gives CDR1 LGHDT, CDR2 YNNKEL (reference sequence). The CDR3: CASSQGVGGRAGELFF. Here the CDR3 DNA reads TGTGCCAGCAGCCAAGGGGTCGGCGGGAGAGCCGGGGAGCTGTTTTTT.

By sample fraction, this clonotype is medium-sized (0.01 to 0.1%). The V call is TRBV5-1, the J call TRBJ2-1; 8 bases match TRBD2. Germline V gives CDR1 SGHRS, CDR2 YFSETQ. The V segment lost 3 bases and the J segment 2 bases; nucleotides outside the gene matches: 19. The CDR3 length is 20 residues. DNA of the CDR3: TGCGCCAGCAGCTCGCCTCCGGGGGCGGCTAGCGGGTCAACCTACAATGAGCAGTTCTTC. Its protein product is CASSSPPGAASGSTYNEQFF.

By sample fraction, this clonotype is medium-sized (0.01 to 0.1%). The rearrangement joins TRBV5-1 to TRBJ2-6; possibly TRBD1 or TRBD2 for D (5 bases each). The CDR3 consists of 19 residues. The germline CDR1 and CDR2 sequences are SGHRS and YFSETQ. Trimming removed 4 bases at V and 10 bases at J, with 30 bases between. CDR3 residues: CASSGVLRDEGKQTNVLTF. CDR3 nucleotides: TGCGCCAGCAGCGGAGTACTCCGGGACGAGGGCAAACAGACGAACGTCCTGACTTTC.

Relative to its sample, this clonotype is medium-sized. The genes are TRBV6-2 or TRBV6-3 and TRBJ1-2; no definite D call. Trimming removed 4 bases from V and 7 bases from J, with 19 bases in between. Germline CDR1 reads MNHEY; CDR2 reads SVGEGT. CDR3 size: 15 residues. The DNA of the CDR3 is TGTGCCAGCAGTTCGCCCTACCCCACTTCTACTGGCTACACCTTC. Translation gives CASSSPYPTSTGYTF.

Sample share makes this clonotype medium-sized. The CDR3 is CASSIVSGTGASYNEQFF. In nucleotides, the CDR3 is TGTGCCAGTAGTATAGTGAGCGGGACAGGGGCCTCCTACAATGAGCAGTTCTTC. V is TRBV19 and J is TRBJ2-1; 10 nucleotides agree with TRBD1. This CDR3 contains 18 residues. Germline CDR1 LNHDA, CDR2 SQIVND (reference sequence). Trimming removed 1 base from V and 0 bases from J; junction bases left unmatched: 6.

CDR3: CATSRDTGQGNEQFF. CDR3 in DNA: TGTGCCACCAGCAGAGACACGGGACAGGGAAATGAGCAGTTCTTC. The V gene is TRBV15, the J gene TRBJ2-1, with TRBD1 identical over 9 bases. V dropped 0 bases and J dropped 7; count of bases not matched to a gene: 4. Germline CDR1 is LNHNV and CDR2 is YYDKDF (reference sequence). CDR3 size: 15 residues.

This clonotype is categorized as large. The chain is built from TRBV12-3 or TRBV12-4 and TRBJ2-3; the D is unclear. The CDR3 runs 12 residues. V lost 4 bases, J lost 4 bases, and 6 bases lay in between. In DNA form, the CDR3 reads TGTGCCAGCAGTTGGGTTTCAGATACGCAGTATTTT. Protein: CASSWVSDTQYF.

This clonotype was detected many times. The gene calls are TRBV15 and TRBJ2-7; 10 positions agree with TRBD2. Germline lookup yields CDR1 LNHNV and CDR2 YYDKDF (reference sequence). The CDR3 spans 16 residues. V dropped 3 bases and J dropped 0; count of bases not matched to a gene: 5. CDR3 region: CATSSLAGAASYEQYF. DNA of the CDR3: TGTGCCACCAGCAGTCTAGCGGGAGCCGCCTCCTACGAGCAGTACTTC.

This clonotype was found a few times. The gene calls are TRBV11-2 and TRBJ2-5; no definite D call. The germline V gene has CDR1 SGHAT and CDR2 FQNNGV. The CDR3 loop spans 13 amino acids. Trimming took 3 bases from V and 4 from J, leaving 9 bases between them. The CDR3: CASSFGRTETQYF. CDR3 nucleotide sequence: TGTGCCAGCAGCTTTGGCAGGACAGAGACCCAGTACTTC.

By frequency in the sample, this clonotype is large. The chain couples TRBV7-2 to TRBJ2-3; D gene ambiguous. The CDR3 runs 15 residues. V lost 1 base and J lost 9, with 17 bases in between. Germline V gives CDR1 SGHTA, CDR2 FQGNSA. CDR3: CASSLVATATPTQYF. The CDR3 region has the DNA TGTGCCAGCAGCTTAGTTGCCACAGCGACCCCCACGCAGTATTTT.

This clonotype is deemed medium-sized. The rearrangement links TRBV20-1 to TRBJ2-5; D perhaps matches TRBD2 (6 bases). Germline V gene data show CDR1 as DFQATT and CDR2 as SNEGSKA (reference sequence). The V end lost 1 base, the J end lost 5 bases, and 11 bases lay between the germline ends. The CDR3 is made up of 13 amino acids. CDR3 sequence: CSARVPSVETQYF. The CDR3 bases are TGCAGTGCTAGAGTCCCTAGCGTGGAGACCCAGTACTTC.

This clonotype qualifies as medium-sized. The V and J genes are TRBV2 and TRBJ2-1, with D unresolved. Germline CDR1 and CDR2: SNHLY and FYNNEI. Trimming stripped 6 bases from V and 3 bases from J, with 18 bases between. CDR3 size: 16 residues. Written as DNA, the CDR3 is TGTGCCAGCAGCGGATTTGTCGGCGGCTTCTACAATGAGCAGTTCTTC. It encodes CASSGFVGGFYNEQFF.